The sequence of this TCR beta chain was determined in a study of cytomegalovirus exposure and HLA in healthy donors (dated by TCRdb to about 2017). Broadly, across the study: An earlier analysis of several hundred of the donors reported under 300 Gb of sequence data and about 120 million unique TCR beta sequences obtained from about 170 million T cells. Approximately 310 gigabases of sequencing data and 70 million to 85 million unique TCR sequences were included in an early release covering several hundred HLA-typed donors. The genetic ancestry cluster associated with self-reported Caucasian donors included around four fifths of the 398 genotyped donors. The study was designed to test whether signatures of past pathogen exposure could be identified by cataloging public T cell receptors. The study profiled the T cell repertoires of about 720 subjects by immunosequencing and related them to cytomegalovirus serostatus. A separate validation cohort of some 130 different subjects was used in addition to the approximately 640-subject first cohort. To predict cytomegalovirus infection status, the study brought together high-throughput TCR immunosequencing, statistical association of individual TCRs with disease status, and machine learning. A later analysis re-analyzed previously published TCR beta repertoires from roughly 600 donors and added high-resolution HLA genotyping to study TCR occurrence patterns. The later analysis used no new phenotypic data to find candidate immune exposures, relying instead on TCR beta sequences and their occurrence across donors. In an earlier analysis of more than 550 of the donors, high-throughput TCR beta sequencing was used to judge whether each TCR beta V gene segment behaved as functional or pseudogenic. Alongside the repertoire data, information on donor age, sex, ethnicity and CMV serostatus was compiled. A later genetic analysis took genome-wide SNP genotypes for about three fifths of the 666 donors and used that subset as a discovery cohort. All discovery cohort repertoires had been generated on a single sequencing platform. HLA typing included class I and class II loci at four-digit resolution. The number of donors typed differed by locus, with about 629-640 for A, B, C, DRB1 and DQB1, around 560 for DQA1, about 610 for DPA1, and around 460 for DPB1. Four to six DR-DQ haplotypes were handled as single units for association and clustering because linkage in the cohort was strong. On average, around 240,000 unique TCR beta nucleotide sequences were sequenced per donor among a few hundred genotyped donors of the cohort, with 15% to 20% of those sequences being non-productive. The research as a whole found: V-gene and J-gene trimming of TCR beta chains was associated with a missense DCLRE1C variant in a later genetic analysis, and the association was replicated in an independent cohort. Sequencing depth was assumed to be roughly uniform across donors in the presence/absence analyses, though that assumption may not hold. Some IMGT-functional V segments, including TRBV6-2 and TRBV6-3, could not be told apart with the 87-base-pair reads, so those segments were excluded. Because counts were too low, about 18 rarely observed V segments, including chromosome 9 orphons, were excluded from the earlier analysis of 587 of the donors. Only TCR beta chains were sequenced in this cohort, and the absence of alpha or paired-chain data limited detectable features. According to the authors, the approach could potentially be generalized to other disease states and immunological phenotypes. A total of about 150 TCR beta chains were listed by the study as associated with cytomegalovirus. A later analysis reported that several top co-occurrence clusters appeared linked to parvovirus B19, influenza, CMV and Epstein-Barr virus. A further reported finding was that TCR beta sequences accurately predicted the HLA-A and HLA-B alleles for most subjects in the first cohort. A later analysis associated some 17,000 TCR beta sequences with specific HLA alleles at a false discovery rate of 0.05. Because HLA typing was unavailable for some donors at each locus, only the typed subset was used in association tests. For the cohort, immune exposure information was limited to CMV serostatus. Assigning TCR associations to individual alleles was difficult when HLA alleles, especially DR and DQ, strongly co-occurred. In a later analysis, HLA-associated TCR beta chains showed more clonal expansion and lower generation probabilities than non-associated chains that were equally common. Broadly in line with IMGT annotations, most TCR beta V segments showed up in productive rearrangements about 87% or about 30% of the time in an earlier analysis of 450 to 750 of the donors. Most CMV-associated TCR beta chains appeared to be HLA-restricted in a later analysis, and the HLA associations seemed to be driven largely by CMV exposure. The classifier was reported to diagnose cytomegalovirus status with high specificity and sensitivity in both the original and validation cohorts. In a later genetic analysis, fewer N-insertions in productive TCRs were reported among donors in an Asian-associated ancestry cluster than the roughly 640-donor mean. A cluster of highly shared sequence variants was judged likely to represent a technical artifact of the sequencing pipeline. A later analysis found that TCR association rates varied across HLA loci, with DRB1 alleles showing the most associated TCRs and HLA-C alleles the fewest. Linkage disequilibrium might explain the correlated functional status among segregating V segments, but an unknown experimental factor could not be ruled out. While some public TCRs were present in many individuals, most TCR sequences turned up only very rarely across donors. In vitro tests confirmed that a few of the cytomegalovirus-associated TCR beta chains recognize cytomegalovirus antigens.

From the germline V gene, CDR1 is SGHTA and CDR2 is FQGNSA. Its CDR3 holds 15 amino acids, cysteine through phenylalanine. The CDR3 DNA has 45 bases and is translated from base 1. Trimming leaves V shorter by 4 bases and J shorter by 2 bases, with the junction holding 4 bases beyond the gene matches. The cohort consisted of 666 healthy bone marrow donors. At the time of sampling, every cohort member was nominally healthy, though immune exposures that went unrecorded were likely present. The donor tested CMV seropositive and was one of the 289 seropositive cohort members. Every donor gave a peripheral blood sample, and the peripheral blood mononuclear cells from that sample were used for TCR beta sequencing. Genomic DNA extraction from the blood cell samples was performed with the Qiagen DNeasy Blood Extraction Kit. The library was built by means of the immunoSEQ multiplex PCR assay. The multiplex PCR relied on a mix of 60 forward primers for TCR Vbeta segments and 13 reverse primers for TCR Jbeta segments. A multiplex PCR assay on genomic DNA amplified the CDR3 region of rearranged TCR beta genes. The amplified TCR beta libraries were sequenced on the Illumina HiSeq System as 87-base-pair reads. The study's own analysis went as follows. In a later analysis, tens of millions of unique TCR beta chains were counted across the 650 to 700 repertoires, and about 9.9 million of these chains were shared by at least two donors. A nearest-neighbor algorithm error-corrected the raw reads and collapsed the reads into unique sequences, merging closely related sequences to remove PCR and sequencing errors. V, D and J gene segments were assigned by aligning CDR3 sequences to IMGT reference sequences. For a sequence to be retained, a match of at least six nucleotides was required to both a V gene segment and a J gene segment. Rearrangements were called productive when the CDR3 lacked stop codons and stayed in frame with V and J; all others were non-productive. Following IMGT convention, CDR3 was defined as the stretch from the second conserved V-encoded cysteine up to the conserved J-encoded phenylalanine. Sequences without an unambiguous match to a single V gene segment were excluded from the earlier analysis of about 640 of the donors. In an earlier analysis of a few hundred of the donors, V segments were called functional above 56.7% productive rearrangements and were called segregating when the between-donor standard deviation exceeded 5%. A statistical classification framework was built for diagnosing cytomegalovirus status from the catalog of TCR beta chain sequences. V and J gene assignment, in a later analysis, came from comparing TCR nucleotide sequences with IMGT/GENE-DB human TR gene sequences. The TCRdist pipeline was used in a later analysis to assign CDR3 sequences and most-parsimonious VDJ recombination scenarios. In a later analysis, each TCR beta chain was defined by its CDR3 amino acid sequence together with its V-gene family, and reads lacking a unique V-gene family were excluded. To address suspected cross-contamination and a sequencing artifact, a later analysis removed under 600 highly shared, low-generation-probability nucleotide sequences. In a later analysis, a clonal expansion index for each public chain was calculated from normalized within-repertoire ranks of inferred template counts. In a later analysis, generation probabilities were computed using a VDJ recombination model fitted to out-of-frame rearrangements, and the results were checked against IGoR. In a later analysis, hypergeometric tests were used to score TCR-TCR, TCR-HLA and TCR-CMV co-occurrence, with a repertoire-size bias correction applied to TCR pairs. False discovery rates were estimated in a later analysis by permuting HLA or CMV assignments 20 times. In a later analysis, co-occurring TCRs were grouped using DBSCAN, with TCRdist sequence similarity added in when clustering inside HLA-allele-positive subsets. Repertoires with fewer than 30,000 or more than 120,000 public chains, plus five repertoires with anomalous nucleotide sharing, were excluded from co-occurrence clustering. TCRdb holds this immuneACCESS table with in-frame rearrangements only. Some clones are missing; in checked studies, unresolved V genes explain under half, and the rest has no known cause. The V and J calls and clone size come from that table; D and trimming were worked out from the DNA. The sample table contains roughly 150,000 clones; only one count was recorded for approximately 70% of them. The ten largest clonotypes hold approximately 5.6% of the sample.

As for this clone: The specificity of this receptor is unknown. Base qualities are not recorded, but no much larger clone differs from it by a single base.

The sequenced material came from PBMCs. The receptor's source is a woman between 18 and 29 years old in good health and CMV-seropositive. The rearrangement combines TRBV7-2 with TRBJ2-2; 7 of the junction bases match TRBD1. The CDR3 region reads CASSWDSTNTGELFF. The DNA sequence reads TGTGCCAGCAGCTGGGACAGCACTAACACCGGGGAGCTGTTTTTT.